These 27 T cell receptor beta chains were sequenced from one sample in a study of cytomegalovirus exposure and HLA in healthy donors. TCRdb's table, derived via immunoSEQ multiplex PCR, lists solely in-frame clones and lacks some. The profile shows almost 200,000 clones, roughly 81% of them singletons. Sequencing used PBMCs. The receptor source for this set is a woman in her twenties or thirties in good health and CMV-seronegative.

The chain links TRBV11-1 to TRBJ1-5, with D possibly matching TRBD1 (5 bases). The CDR3 is 13 residues long. Germline CDR1 and CDR2: SGHAT and FQDESV (reference sequence). V was clipped by 2 bases and J by 7 bases, with 9 bases between them. CDR3 loop: CASSLRGDQPQHF. DNA of the CDR3: TGTGCCAGCAGCTTACGCGGGGACCAGCCCCAGCATTTT.

This clone was found a few times. The CDR3 bases are TGTGCCAGCAGTACCCGGACATTCCAGCAGTACTTC. This codes for CASSTRTFQQYF. V usage is TRBV6-5 and J usage is TRBJ2-7, with D possibly TRBD1 on 5 matching bases. This CDR3 region has 12 residues. V was cut by 5 bases and J by 8 bases, with 13 bases left in between. Germline V gene sequence: CDR1 MNHEY, CDR2 SVGAGI.

This clone came up a few times. The CDR3 DNA reads TGTGCCAGCAGTCGACAGGGAGCTAACTATGGCTACACCTTC. It yields the protein CASSRQGANYGYTF. The V call is TRBV27, the J call TRBJ1-2; 7 positions agree with TRBD1. V shed 5 bases, J shed 0 bases, and the junction held 3 bases outside the gene matches. The germline CDR1 and CDR2 sequences are MNHEY and SMNVEV (reference sequence). This CDR3 has 14 amino acids.

This sequence joins TRBV7-3 and TRBJ2-2; TRBD1 aligns across 7 bases. Germline trimming cut 8 bases from V and 5 bases from J; bases unmatched to any gene: 11. Germline loops: CDR1 SGHTA, CDR2 FQGTGA. The length of the CDR3 is 15 residues. This CDR3 reads CASAARTGVTGELFF. For the CDR3, the DNA is TGTGCCAGCGCCGCTCGGACAGGTGTAACCGGGGAGCTGTTTTTT.

In this sample, this clone turned up a few times. The chain employs TRBV7-2 and TRBJ1-1; tentatively, D is TRBD1 (5 bases). The CDR3 is 13 amino acids. V was clipped by 5 bases and J by 5 bases, with 12 bases between them. From germline, CDR1 is SGHTA and CDR2 FQGNSA. CDR3 coding DNA: TGTGCCAGCAGCAGCCTGGGGGGGACTGAAGCTTTCTTT. It encodes CASSSLGGTEAFF.

The rearrangement joins TRBV27 to TRBJ2-1, with 8 bases that match TRBD2. This CDR3 has 14 amino acids. The junction had 6 bases not matched to a gene; V was cut back by 4 bases and J by 7 bases. Germline lookup yields CDR1 MNHEY and CDR2 SMNVEV (reference sequence). The CDR3 spells CASSWGLVGNEQFF. The CDR3 nucleotides read TGTGCCAGCAGTTGGGGACTAGTCGGTAATGAGCAGTTCTTC.

A single count supports this clone. CDR3 in amino acids: CASSLGLAGGNIQYF. The CDR3 bases are TGTGCCAGCAGCTTAGGACTAGCGGGGGGAAACATTCAGTACTTC. The V gene is TRBV7-9, the J gene TRBJ2-4; 13 bases are shared with TRBD2. CDR3 size: 15 residues. After removal of 1 base from V and 6 bases from J, the junction contained 0 bases not matched to a gene. Germline loops: CDR1 SEHNR, CDR2 FQNEAQ (reference sequence).

The rearrangement links TRBV30 to TRBJ1-4, with D hard to call. Trimming stripped 0 bases from V and 6 bases from J, with 11 bases between. CDR1 and CDR2 (germline): GTSNPN, SVGIG (reference sequence). This CDR3 has 14 amino acids. This CDR3 is CAWSVRRIHEKLFF. CDR3 nucleotides: TGTGCCTGGAGTGTCCGGAGAATTCATGAAAAACTGTTTTTT.

The chain has TRBV30 and TRBJ1-1; D not certain. The germline V gene encodes CDR1 GTSNPN and CDR2 SVGIG (reference sequence). CDR3 length: 12 residues. V was cut by 3 bases and J by 0 bases, with 5 bases left in between. The CDR3 reads CAWSQVNTEAFF. CDR3 coding DNA: TGTGCCTGGAGCCAGGTGAACACTGAAGCTTTCTTT.

The chain has TRBV5-1 and TRBJ2-7, with 9 bases fitting TRBD1. The CDR3 spans 16 residues. Trimming removed 4 bases from V and 2 bases from J; junction bases left unmatched: 10. The germline CDR1 and CDR2 sequences are SGHRS and YFSETQ. CDR3 in DNA: TGCGCCAGCAGCCGCACCTTGACAGGGGGGGCCTACGAGCAGTACTTC. Encoded protein: CASSRTLTGGAYEQYF.

The V gene is TRBV27, the J gene TRBJ2-1; D possibly corresponds to TRBD2 (5 bases). Germline V gene data show CDR1 as MNHEY and CDR2 as SMNVEV (reference sequence). CDR3 length: 14 amino acids. The V end was cut by 1 base, the J end by 4 bases, with 8 bases between. The CDR3, as DNA: TGTGCCAGCAGTTTATGGACTGAGTACAATGAGCAGTTCTTC. This encodes CASSLWTEYNEQFF.

The V call is TRBV27, the J call TRBJ2-2; 15 bases are shared with TRBD2. CDR1 MNHEY and CDR2 SMNVEV come from the germline V gene (reference sequence). The CDR3 contains 18 residues. V shed 5 bases and J 3 bases; nucleotides not matched to a gene: 7. CDR3 in DNA: TGTGCCAGCAGTCCGCGGACTAGCGGGAGGGCCCACACCGGGGAGCTGTTTTTT. This encodes CASSPRTSGRAHTGELFF.

This clone was detected once. This chain joins TRBV28 and TRBJ2-1; the match to TRBD2 covers 12 bases. Germline V CDR1 and CDR2: MDHEN, SYDVKM. V was clipped by 7 bases and J by 7 bases; unmatched bases: 5. The CDR3 has 14 amino acids. CDR3 protein: CASTLGLAGNEQFF. CDR3 bases: TGTGCCAGCACCCTTGGACTAGCGGGGAATGAGCAGTTCTTC.

The chain is built from TRBV2 and TRBJ1-5, with D perhaps matching TRBD1 (5 bases). Looked up from germline, CDR1 is SNHLY and CDR2 is FYNNEI. The V end lost 8 bases, the J end lost 1 base, and 18 bases lay between the germline ends. The length of the CDR3 is 16 residues. The CDR3 nucleotides read TGTGCCAGCCGGGGCCAGGAGGGAAGAAGCAATCAGCCCCAGCATTTT. Translation gives CASRGQEGRSNQPQHF.

V is TRBV13 and J is TRBJ2-1, with D uncertain. V lost 1 base and J 2 bases, leaving 9 bases between the germline ends. This CDR3 has 15 amino acids. Germline CDR1 PRHDT, CDR2 FYEKMQ (reference sequence). The CDR3 DNA sequence: TGTGCCAGCAGCTTAGATGCGGAAGCCTACAATGAGCAGTTCTTC. This codes for CASSLDAEAYNEQFF.

The chain couples TRBV7-8 to TRBJ2-1; TRBD2 agrees at 9 bases. The CDR3 extends over 18 amino acids. Germline CDR1 reads SGHVS; CDR2 reads FQNEAQ. Unmatched junction bases numbered 11, after V lost 0 bases and J lost 5 bases. The CDR3 sequence is CASSLAPRLAVTHNEQFF. The CDR3 DNA reads as TGTGCCAGCAGCTTAGCACCCCGACTAGCGGTTACTCACAATGAGCAGTTCTTC. Full variable domain (missing parts from reference TRBV7-8 and TRBJ2-1): GAGVSQSPRYKVAKRGQDVALRCDPISGHVSLFWYQQALGQGPEFLTYFQNEAQLDKSGLPSDRFFAERPEGSVSTLKIQRTQQEDSAVYLCASSLAPRLAVTHNEQFFGPGTRLTVL.

This clone was seen only once. The chain uses TRBV11-3 and TRBJ2-1, with D perhaps matching TRBD2 (5 bases). The germline V gene has CDR1 SGHNT and CDR2 YENEEA. The V end lost 5 bases, the J end lost 4 bases, and 21 bases lay between the germline ends. CDR3 length: 17 amino acids. In DNA form, the CDR3 reads TGTGCCAGCAGCCCCCCTACTGGTCTAGCTTCATACAATGAGCAGTTCTTC. Translated, it gives CASSPPTGLASYNEQFF.

This clone was detected a few times. The chain has TRBV19 and TRBJ2-2, with 7 bases identical to TRBD2. CDR3 size: 12 residues. J lost 7 bases, V lost 8 bases, and 4 bases had no gene match. CDR1 LNHDA and CDR2 SQIVND come from the germline V gene (reference sequence). The CDR3 spells CASAPGGGELFF. CDR3 sequence (DNA): TGTGCCAGTGCGCCGGGGGGCGGGGAGCTGTTTTTT. Combining the CDR3 with reference TRBV19 and TRBJ2-2 gives the whole variable domain DGGITQSPKYLFRKEGQNVTLSCEQNLNHDAMYWYRQDPGQGLRLIYYSQIVNDFQKGDIAEGYSVSREKKESFPLTVTSAQKNPTAFYLCASAPGGGELFFGEGSRLTVL.

This clone was detected a few times. The chain is built from TRBV28 and TRBJ1-2; D not certain. The CDR3 covers 11 residues. Germline V gene lookup returns CDR1 MDHEN and CDR2 SYDVKM. The germline V and J ends were trimmed by 2 bases and 5 bases, with 3 bases remaining between them. In DNA, the CDR3 is TGTGCCAGCAGTTTACAGTATGGCTACACCTTC. This codes for CASSLQYGYTF.

The rearrangement joins TRBV30 to TRBJ2-2, with unresolved D. Per germline, CDR1 GTSNPN and CDR2 SVGIG (reference sequence). The CDR3 is made up of 14 amino acids. V was clipped by 0 bases and J by 2 bases, with 7 bases between them. CDR3 sequence: CAWSVLPNTGELFF. CDR3 nucleotides: TGTGCCTGGAGTGTACTTCCTAACACCGGGGAGCTGTTTTTT.

The chain combines TRBV5-6 with TRBJ2-7, with D perhaps matching TRBD2 (5 bases). Trimming removed 6 bases at V and 1 base at J, with 20 bases between. Germline assignment: CDR1 SGHDT and CDR2 YYEEEE. This CDR3 has 16 residues. The CDR3 DNA reads as TGTGCCAGCACCTTATGGGAGCGGCCTCTATCCTACGAGCAGTACTTC. Protein: CASTLWERPLSYEQYF.

The chain joins TRBV6-1 to TRBJ1-2, with 7 positions matching TRBD1. Germline lookup yields CDR1 MNHNS and CDR2 SASEGT. There are 15 residues in the CDR3. Trimming at V came to 3 bases and at J to 3 bases, leaving 7 bases not matched to a gene. The CDR3 loop reads CASSEVAGGHYGYTF. The CDR3 DNA reads as TGTGCCAGCAGTGAGGTGGCAGGGGGACACTATGGCTACACCTTC.

The genes are TRBV9 and TRBJ2-7, with 12 bases identical to TRBD2. This CDR3 has 15 residues. Losses at the gene ends were 4 bases for V and 7 bases for J; bases not matched to a gene: 9. Germline V gives CDR1 SGDLS, CDR2 YYNGEE. The CDR3 DNA reads as TGTGCCAGCAGCAACGGACTAGCGGGGCCTGGGGAGCAGTACTTC. Its protein is CASSNGLAGPGEQYF.

This clone showed up just a few times. The chain employs TRBV9 and TRBJ2-2; the D gene is possibly TRBD1 (6 bases). The CDR3 contains 16 residues. V shed 2 bases and J shed 0 bases, with 11 bases lying between them. CDR1 is SGDLS, CDR2 YYNGEE, per germline. CDR3 bases: TGTGCCAGCAGCGTTTCCGGGACAACGAACACCGGGGAGCTGTTTTTT. As protein: CASSVSGTTNTGELFF.

V usage is TRBV15 and J usage is TRBJ2-3; 8 nucleotides match TRBD2. Germline CDR1 and CDR2: LNHNV and YYDKDF (reference sequence). The CDR3 is 13 amino acids. The V and J ends lost 3 bases and 6 bases, in that order; junction bases with no gene match: 2. CDR3 in DNA: TGTGCCACCAGCAGGCGGGGGGACGATACGCAGTATTTT. Its translation is CATSRRGDDTQYF.

The V and J genes are TRBV27 and TRBJ2-5; 8 bases match TRBD2. V shed 3 bases and J 7 bases; nucleotides not matched to a gene: 16. Germline V gene data show CDR1 as MNHEY and CDR2 as SMNVEV (reference sequence). This CDR3 is 17 amino acids long. In DNA form, the CDR3 reads TGTGCCAGCAGTTTGTATGGGACTAGTGATAATGTTGGGACCCAGTACTTC. Translated: CASSLYGTSDNVGTQYF.

V gene TRBV10-3 combines with J gene TRBJ2-7; possible D gene TRBD2, 6 bases. The CDR3 contains 16 residues. V lost 5 bases and J 5 bases, leaving 22 bases between the germline ends. Germline V lookup: CDR1 ENHRY, CDR2 SYGVKD. Here the CDR3 reads CAISKISGQRANEQYF. In DNA form, the CDR3 reads TGTGCCATCAGTAAGATTAGCGGCCAGCGAGCCAACGAGCAGTACTTC.